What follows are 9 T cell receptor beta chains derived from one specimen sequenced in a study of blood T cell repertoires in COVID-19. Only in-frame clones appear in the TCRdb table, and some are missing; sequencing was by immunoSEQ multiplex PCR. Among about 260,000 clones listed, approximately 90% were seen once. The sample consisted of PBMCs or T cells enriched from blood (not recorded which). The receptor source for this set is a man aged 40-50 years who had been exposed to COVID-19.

The CDR3 loop reads CASSQTYTSGIQDTQYF. The DNA for the CDR3 is TGTGCCAGCAGCCAAACATACACTAGCGGGATTCAAGATACGCAGTATTTT. The chain combines TRBV14 with TRBJ2-3, with TRBD2 matching over 10 bases. J gave up 5 bases and V 2 bases, and 10 bases lay outside the gene matches. Germline V gene sequence: CDR1 SGHDN, CDR2 FVKESK. This CDR3 comprises 17 residues.

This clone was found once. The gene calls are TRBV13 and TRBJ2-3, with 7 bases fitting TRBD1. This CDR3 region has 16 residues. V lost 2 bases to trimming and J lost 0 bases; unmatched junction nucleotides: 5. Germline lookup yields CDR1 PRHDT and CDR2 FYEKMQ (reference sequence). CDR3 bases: TGTGCCAGCAGCTTAAGGCAGGGGGACAGCACAGATACGCAGTATTTT. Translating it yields CASSLRQGDSTDTQYF.

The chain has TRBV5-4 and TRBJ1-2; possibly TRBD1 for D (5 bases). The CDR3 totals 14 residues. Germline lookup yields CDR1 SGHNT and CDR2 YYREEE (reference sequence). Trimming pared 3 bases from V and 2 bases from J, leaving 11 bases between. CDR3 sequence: CASSSGTENYGYTF. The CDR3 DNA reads TGTGCCAGCAGCTCGGGGACTGAAAACTATGGCTACACCTTC.

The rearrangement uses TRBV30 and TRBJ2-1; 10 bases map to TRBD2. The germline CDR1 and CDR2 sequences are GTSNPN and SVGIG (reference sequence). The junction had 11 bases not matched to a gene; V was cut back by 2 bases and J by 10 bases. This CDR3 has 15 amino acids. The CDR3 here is CAWSRTSGTEEEQFF. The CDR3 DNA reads TGTGCCTGGAGTAGAACTAGCGGGACGGAAGAAGAGCAGTTCTTC.

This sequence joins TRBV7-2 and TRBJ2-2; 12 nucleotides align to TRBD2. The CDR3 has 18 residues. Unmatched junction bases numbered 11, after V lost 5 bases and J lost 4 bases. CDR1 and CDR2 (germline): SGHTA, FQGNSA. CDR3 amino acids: CASSPLAGGHFVTGELFF. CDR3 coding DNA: TGTGCCAGCAGCCCCCTAGCGGGAGGGCACTTTGTCACCGGGGAGCTGTTTTTT. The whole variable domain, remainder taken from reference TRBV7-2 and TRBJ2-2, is GAGVSQSPSNKVTEKGKDVELRCDPISGHTALYWYRQSLGQGLEFLIYFQGNSAPDKSGLPSDRFSAERTGGSVSTLTIQRTQQEDSAVYLCASSPLAGGHFVTGELFFGEGSRLTVL.

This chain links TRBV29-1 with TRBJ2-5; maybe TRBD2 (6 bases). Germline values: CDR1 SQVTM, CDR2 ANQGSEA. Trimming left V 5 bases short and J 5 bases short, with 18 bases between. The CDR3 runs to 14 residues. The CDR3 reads CSVWGDRERETQYF. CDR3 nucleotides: TGCAGCGTTTGGGGGGACCGAGAACGGGAGACCCAGTACTTC.

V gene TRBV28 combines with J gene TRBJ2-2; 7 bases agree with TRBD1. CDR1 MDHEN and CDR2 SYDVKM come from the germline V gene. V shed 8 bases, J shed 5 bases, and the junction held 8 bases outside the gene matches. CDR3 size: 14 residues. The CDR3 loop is CASLGQKGTGELFF. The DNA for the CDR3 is TGTGCCAGCCTGGGACAGAAAGGAACCGGGGAGCTGTTTTTT.

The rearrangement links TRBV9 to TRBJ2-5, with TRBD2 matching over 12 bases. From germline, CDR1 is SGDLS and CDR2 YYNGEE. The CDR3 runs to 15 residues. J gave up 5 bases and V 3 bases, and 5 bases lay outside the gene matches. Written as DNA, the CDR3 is TGTGCCAGCAGCGATCGACTAGCGGGAGACGAGACCCAGTACTTC. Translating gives CASSDRLAGDETQYF.

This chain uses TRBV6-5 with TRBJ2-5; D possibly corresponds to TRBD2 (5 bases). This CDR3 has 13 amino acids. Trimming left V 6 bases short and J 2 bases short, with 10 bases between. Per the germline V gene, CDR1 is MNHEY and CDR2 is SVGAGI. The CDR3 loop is CASRPTTQETQYF. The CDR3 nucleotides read TGTGCCAGCAGACCGACTACTCAAGAGACCCAGTACTTC.